The 27 T cell receptor beta chains below come from one sample, sequenced in a study of T cells in Graves' hyperthyroidism and ophthalmopathy (dated 2019 in TCRdb). Library generation was performed with multiplex PCR. For sequencing, an Illumina HiSeq 2000 was employed. TCR beta CDR3 regions were amplified from RNA transcripts. The TCR CDR3 was subjected to a first round of RT-PCR using the HTBI primer set and the Qiagen OneStep RT-PCR kit. Using fastp at Q25 and MiXCR, TCRdb reprocessed the public reads and kept productive beta chains. Rows merge per CDR3 protein into single entries with the most common DNA and genes. This sample holds 450,000 to 500,000 distinct CDR3 sequences; roughly 22% were observed only once. The top ten clones comprise roughly 49% of the sample. The sample consisted of blood. The receptors stem from a woman aged 70 to 79 with Graves' ophthalmopathy.

The table lists this clonotype with a few counts. CDR3 region: CASSPHAGAYEQYF. CDR3 DNA sequence: TGTGCCAGCAGCCCCCACGCCGGCGCCTACGAGCAGTACTTC. The rearrangement links TRBV7-3 to TRBJ2-7; D is ambiguous. The CDR3 is made up of 14 amino acids. Trimming removed 5 bases at V and 2 bases at J, with 13 bases between. Germline assignment: CDR1 SGHTA and CDR2 FQGTGA.

This clonotype occurred a few times. The chain combines TRBV6-1 with TRBJ1-2; D ambiguous. The germline gives CDR1 MNHNS, CDR2 SASEGT. V lost 4 bases and J lost 3, with 9 bases in between. The CDR3 loop spans 13 amino acids. The CDR3 nucleotides read TGTGCCAGCAGTGTCGGGTCTTACTATGGCTACACCTTC. Residues: CASSVGSYYGYTF.

The chain recombines TRBV5-1 with TRBJ1-3; D is undetermined. This CDR3 contains 16 residues. The germline gives CDR1 SGHRS, CDR2 YFSETQ. The ends were cut back, 1 base at V and 0 bases at J, with 11 bases in the middle. Here the CDR3 DNA reads TGCGCCAGCAGCTTGATGTCGAGCGGCTCTGGAAACACCATATATTTT. It yields the protein CASSLMSSGSGNTIYF.

The table lists this clonotype with a few counts. The gene calls are TRBV28 and TRBJ2-1; 14 positions match TRBD2. Looked up from germline, CDR1 is MDHEN and CDR2 is SYDVKM. The CDR3 has 15 amino acids. The V and J ends lost 6 bases and 4 bases, in that order; junction bases with no gene match: 2. CDR3 sequence: CASSWTSGRYNEQFF. CDR3 coding DNA: TGTGCCAGCAGCTGGACTAGCGGGAGGTACAATGAGCAGTTCTTC.

The CDR3 is CASSPGRTNTEAFF. In nucleotides, the CDR3 is TGTGCCAGCAGCCCAGGTAGGACAAACACTGAAGCTTTCTTT. The chain joins TRBV7-9 to TRBJ1-1; D is perhaps TRBD1 (5 bases). Trimming removed 5 bases from V and 2 bases from J, with 12 bases in between. Germline values: CDR1 SEHNR, CDR2 FQNEAQ (reference sequence). CDR3 length equals 14 residues.

This clonotype showed up many times. The gene calls are TRBV28 and TRBJ1-5, with no clear D. V lost 5 bases to trimming and J lost 2 bases, with 16 bases between them. The CDR3 runs 16 residues. Germline V CDR1 and CDR2: MDHEN, SYDVKM. CDR3 loop: CASSPSGVNRNQPQHF. The CDR3 nucleotides read TGTGCCAGCAGTCCCTCCGGGGTCAACCGCAATCAGCCCCAGCATTTT.

Ten or more counts support this clonotype. The CDR3 DNA sequence: TGCGCCAGCAGCTTGGAACGGCCCAGGGATACGCAGTATTTT. The encoded protein is CASSLERPRDTQYF. This chain connects TRBV5-1 to TRBJ2-3; D not resolved. Trimming removed 0 bases at V and 6 bases at J, with 11 bases between. Germline assignment: CDR1 SGHRS and CDR2 YFSETQ. This CDR3 spans 14 amino acids.

This clonotype has only a few counts. The V and J genes are TRBV29-1 and TRBJ2-1; 9 nucleotides agree with TRBD1. The ends lost 6 bases at V and 8 bases at J; junction bases unmatched: 8. In germline, CDR1 is SQVTM, CDR2 ANQGSEA. The length of the CDR3 is 13 residues. The CDR3 is CSVEPGQGHEQFF. CDR3 sequence (DNA): TGCAGCGTGGAACCGGGACAGGGACATGAGCAGTTCTTC.

This clonotype has more than one count but fewer than ten. V gene TRBV6-1 combines with J gene TRBJ1-1; TRBD1 is a possible D gene (5 bases). V was pared by 5 bases and J by 1 base, with 14 bases between. Germline CDR1 MNHNS, CDR2 SASEGT. The CDR3 totals 15 residues. This CDR3 is CASSSQATANTEAFF. The CDR3 region has the DNA TGTGCCAGCAGTTCACAGGCCACGGCGAACACTGAAGCTTTCTTT.

CDR3 loop: CASSGQGPYNSPLHF. As DNA, the CDR3 is TGCGCCAGCAGTGGACAGGGACCCTATAATTCACCCCTCCACTTT. The chain couples TRBV5-1 to TRBJ1-6; 8 bases align to TRBD1. The V gene end was trimmed by 5 bases and the J gene end by 2 bases; junction bases not matched to a gene: 3. The CDR3 covers 15 residues. CDR1 SGHRS and CDR2 YFSETQ come from the germline V gene.

The rearrangement links TRBV29-1 to TRBJ1-2, with D possibly being TRBD1 (6 bases). Germline-derived CDR1 and CDR2 are SQVTM and ANQGSEA. V lost 7 bases and J lost 7, with 16 bases in between. The CDR3 length is 12 residues. The CDR3 sequence: CSAGQSNGGYTF. The CDR3 nucleotides are TGCAGCGCCGGACAGTCAAACGGTGGCTACACCTTC. Full variable domain (remainder filled in from reference TRBV29-1 and TRBJ1-2): SAVISQKPSRDICQRGTSLTIQCQVDSQVTMMFWYRQQPGQSLTLIATANQGSEATYESGFVIDKFPISRPNLTFSTLTVSNMSPEDSSIYLCSAGQSNGGYTFGSGTRLTVV.

The CDR3 sequence is CASSGPSGRTGELFF. The CDR3 DNA follows: TGCGCCAGCAGTGGCCCTAGCGGGAGGACCGGGGAGCTGTTTTTT. V usage is TRBV10-1 and J usage is TRBJ2-2; 11 nucleotides align to TRBD2. Germline trimming cut 4 bases from V and 5 bases from J; bases unmatched to any gene: 3. There are 15 residues in the CDR3. In germline, CDR1 is WNHNN, CDR2 SYGVQD (reference sequence).

This chain uses TRBV2 with TRBJ1-2, with 8 positions matching TRBD1. After removal of 6 bases from V and 0 bases from J, the junction contained 15 bases not matched to a gene. The CDR3 extends over 18 amino acids. Germline lookup yields CDR1 SNHLY and CDR2 FYNNEI. CDR3 loop: CASSDEGGQEKSNYGYTF. The CDR3 DNA sequence: TGTGCCAGCAGCGACGAGGGGGGACAGGAAAAATCTAACTATGGCTACACCTTC.

This clonotype was observed a handful of times. The rearrangement uses TRBV20-1 and TRBJ2-1, with D possibly TRBD2 on 6 matching bases. Germline CDR1 and CDR2: DFQATT and SNEGSKA (reference sequence). Trimming took off 2 bases at V and 4 bases at J, with 30 bases between the two ends. This CDR3 is 20 amino acids long. In DNA, the CDR3 is TGCAGTGCTAGACACTCGGGATGGAGCGGGTCTACCGGTGGGTACAATGAGCAGTTCTTC. It encodes CSARHSGWSGSTGGYNEQFF.

This clonotype was counted a few times. The V call is TRBV7-9, the J call TRBJ2-3; 15 bases match TRBD2. Trimming took 5 bases from V and 4 from J; bases not matched to a gene: 7. The germline V gene encodes CDR1 SEHNR and CDR2 FQNEAQ (reference sequence). The CDR3 covers 17 residues. CDR3 in DNA: TGTGCCAGCAGCCCTGGGACTAGCGGGAGGAACGCAGATACGCAGTATTTT. This codes for CASSPGTSGRNADTQYF.

The chain employs TRBV20-1 and TRBJ2-5; 9 bases match TRBD2. V trimming: 2 bases; J trimming: 4 bases; junction bases outside the gene matches: 5. The CDR3 is made up of 14 amino acids. Germline lookup yields CDR1 DFQATT and CDR2 SNEGSKA (reference sequence). The CDR3 DNA is TGCAGTGCTAGACTAGCGGGGTCCACAGAGACCCAGTACTTC. It yields the protein CSARLAGSTETQYF.

This chain uses TRBV27 with TRBJ1-2; D remains ambiguous. Trimming took 5 bases from V and 1 from J, leaving 11 bases between them. There are 14 residues in the CDR3. CDR1 and CDR2 (germline): MNHEY, SMNVEV (reference sequence). In DNA, the CDR3 is TGTGCCAGCAGTCAGTCGGGGTTTAACTATGGCTACACCTTC. It yields the protein CASSQSGFNYGYTF.

There are many counts of this clonotype. The rearrangement uses TRBV2 and TRBJ2-1; no reliable D call. Per the germline V gene, CDR1 is SNHLY and CDR2 is FYNNEI. V was cut by 4 bases and J by 9 bases, with 4 bases left in between. The CDR3 has 10 amino acids. The CDR3 sequence: CASSVFEQFF. DNA for the CDR3: TGTGCCAGCAGTGTTTTTGAGCAGTTCTTC.

The V gene is TRBV30, the J gene TRBJ2-2; TRBD1 aligns across 7 bases. The CDR3 is 16 residues long. The junction had 12 bases not matched to a gene; V was cut back by 2 bases and J by 6 bases. The germline V gene has CDR1 GTSNPN and CDR2 SVGIG (reference sequence). CDR3 in amino acids: CAWSPSVGGDPGELFF. Written as DNA, the CDR3 is TGTGCCTGGAGTCCTAGTGTAGGGGGCGACCCCGGGGAGCTGTTTTTT. Filled out from reference TRBV30 and TRBJ2-2, the complete variable domain reads SQTIHQWPATLVQPVGSPLSLECTVEGTSNPNLYWYRQAAGRGLQLLFYSVGIGQISSEVPQNLSASRPQDRQFILSSKKLLLSDSGFYLCAWSPSVGGDPGELFFGEGSRLTVL.

V gene TRBV19 combines with J gene TRBJ1-1; 10 nucleotides agree with TRBD1. The CDR3 is 16 residues long. The junction had 13 bases not matched to a gene; V was cut back by 8 bases and J by 4 bases. Per germline, CDR1 LNHDA and CDR2 SQIVND (reference sequence). The CDR3 here is CASFSGTGAWGTEAFF. The CDR3 DNA reads TGTGCCAGTTTCTCCGGGACAGGGGCATGGGGCACTGAAGCTTTCTTT.

This clonotype was observed a handful of times. The CDR3 DNA reads TGTGCCACCAGTGATCCAGGGGTCGGTGGTAATGAGCAGTTCTTC. Translating gives CATSDPGVGGNEQFF. The chain joins TRBV24-1 to TRBJ2-1, with D perhaps matching TRBD1 (6 bases). This CDR3 contains 15 residues. V was cut by 3 bases and J by 7 bases, with 15 bases left in between. Germline V lookup: CDR1 KGHDR, CDR2 SFDVKD.

Notes on this clonotype: Given a much more abundant clone one base away, this may be a read error. This chain links TRBV20-1 with TRBJ1-1; TRBD1 might be the D (5 bases). The CDR3 covers 14 residues. V shed 0 bases and J shed 3 bases, with 11 bases lying between them. Germline values: CDR1 DFQATT, CDR2 SNEGSKA (reference sequence). The CDR3 DNA reads TGCAGTGCTAGAGAGGCAGGGCCCTACACTGAAGCTTTCTTT. Protein sequence: CSAREAGPYTEAFF.

This clonotype turned up a few times. This rearrangement joins TRBV27 to TRBJ2-5; perhaps TRBD2 as D (5 bases). Trimming removed 8 bases from V and 5 bases from J, with 18 bases in between. The CDR3 is 14 amino acids. Germline assignment: CDR1 MNHEY and CDR2 SMNVEV (reference sequence). The CDR3 DNA follows: TGTGCCAGCGGCCCGATCGAGGGTTCGGAGACCCAGTACTTC. It encodes CASGPIEGSETQYF.

This clonotype came up a few times. The rearrangement uses TRBV12-3 or TRBV12-4 and TRBJ2-5, with TRBD2 matching 7 bases. The CDR3 is made up of 13 amino acids. The trim removed 8 bases at V and 4 bases at J, leaving 7 bases unmatched. In DNA form, the CDR3 reads TGTGCCAGCCTCCTATGGGGGGGAGAGACCCAGTACTTC. Encoded protein: CASLLWGGETQYF.

This rearrangement joins TRBV5-1 to TRBJ2-7; D might be TRBD1 (6 bases). The V and J ends lost 0 bases and 5 bases respectively, with 12 bases between them. This CDR3 spans 14 amino acids. Germline lookup yields CDR1 SGHRS and CDR2 YFSETQ. CDR3 nucleotide sequence: TGCGCCAGCAGCTTGGGGGCAGGGGCAGACGAGCAGTACTTC. Translating gives CASSLGAGADEQYF.

The chain is built from TRBV3-1 and TRBJ2-5; 11 nucleotides match TRBD2. V lost 2 bases to trimming and J lost 5 bases; unmatched junction nucleotides: 7. The CDR3 contains 16 residues. Looked up from germline, CDR1 is LGHDT and CDR2 is YNNKEL (reference sequence). CDR3 loop: CASSQPPLAGDETQYF. The CDR3 DNA reads as TGTGCCAGCAGCCAACCCCCACTAGCGGGAGATGAGACCCAGTACTTC.

This clonotype was observed a few times. The J gene is TRBJ1-5, the V gene TRBV28; D not resolved. Trimming cost V 6 bases and J 3 bases, with 15 bases left between them. This CDR3 comprises 15 residues. CDR1 and CDR2 (germline): MDHEN, SYDVKM. CDR3 nucleotides: TGTGCCAGCAGCCATTACCTGGGGAACAATCAGCCCCAGCATTTT. As protein: CASSHYLGNNQPQHF.